This T cell receptor beta chain was recovered during a study of blood T cell repertoires in COVID-19. Study-wide background: T cells, B-cell-depleted T cells, or PBMCs provided the cDNA or gDNA that served as material.

The V and J ends lost 3 bases and 0 bases, in that order; junction bases with no gene match: 9. The germline V gene encodes CDR1 SGHKS and CDR2 YYEKEE (reference sequence). CDR3 length equals 17 residues. Authors' methods: Amplification of reference gene primers provided the estimated nucleated cell counts. Assay used: immunoSEQ multiplex PCR; TCRdb lists only in-frame clones, some missing. D and trimming come from the DNA, and the V and J calls and clone size come from that table. The sample shows fewer than 45,000 clones, roughly 85% of them seen only once. The source is a human donor in a cohort sampled during active COVID-19. What was sequenced was peripheral blood. The rearrangement uses TRBV5-5 and TRBJ1-5; 7 nucleotides agree with TRBD1. The CDR3 nucleotides read TGTGCCAGCAGCTACGGACCAGGGGGAAGTAGCAATCAGCCCCAGCATTTT. Translating it yields CASSYGPGGSSNQPQHF.